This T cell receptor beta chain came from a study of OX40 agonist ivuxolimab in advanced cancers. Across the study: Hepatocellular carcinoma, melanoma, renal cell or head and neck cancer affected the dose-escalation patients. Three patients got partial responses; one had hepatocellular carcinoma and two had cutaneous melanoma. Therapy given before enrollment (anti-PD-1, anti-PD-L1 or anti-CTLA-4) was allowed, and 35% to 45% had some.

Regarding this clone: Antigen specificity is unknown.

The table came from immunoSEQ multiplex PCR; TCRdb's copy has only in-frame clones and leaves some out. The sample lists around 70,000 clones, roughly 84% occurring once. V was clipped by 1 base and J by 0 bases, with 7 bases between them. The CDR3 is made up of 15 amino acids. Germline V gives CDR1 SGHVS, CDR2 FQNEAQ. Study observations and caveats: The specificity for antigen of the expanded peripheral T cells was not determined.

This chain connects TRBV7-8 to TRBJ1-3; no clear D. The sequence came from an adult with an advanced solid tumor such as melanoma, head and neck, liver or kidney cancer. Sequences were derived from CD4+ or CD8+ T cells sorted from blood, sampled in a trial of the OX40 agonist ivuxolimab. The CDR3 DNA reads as TGTGCCAGCAGCTTAGTAGCCAGCTCTGGAAACACCATATATTTT. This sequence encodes CASSLVASSGNTIYF.